This T cell receptor (beta chain) was captured by sequencing in a study of post-analysis software for immune sequencing data. Study background: Several disease courses (relapsing-remitting, secondary progressive and progressive-relapsing) of multiple sclerosis were included. Study-wide results and caveats: Samples from one preparation batch, clustered by F measure, grouped strongly together. The study found TRBV5-6, TRBV5-1 and TRBV20-1 among about five TRBV segments more frequent in patients than controls. People with multiple sclerosis had a significantly lower normalized Chao1 diversity than controls did.

As for this clonotype: Its antigen is undetermined.

This CDR3 region has 15 residues. Trimming took 5 bases from V and 7 from J; bases not matched to a gene: 10. Unique molecular identifiers were present in the TCR beta cDNA libraries. Input amounts of 1 to 10 million T cells were used. These gave approximately 500,000 cDNA molecules, so each molecule approximated one T cell. Using its own MiXCR run on the PCR reads, TCRdb lists one record per CDR3 protein. The repertoire holds about 770,000 distinct CDR3 sequences, with 46% as singletons. The sequencing sample was made of blood. The V call is TRBV12-3 or TRBV12-4, the J call TRBJ2-5; 10 nucleotides line up with TRBD2. The TCR was taken from a girl between 5 and 17 years old with multiple sclerosis. CDR3 sequence reads: CASSPGLALRGTQYF. The CDR3 DNA reads TGTGCCAGCAGTCCGGGACTAGCGCTTAGAGGGACCCAGTACTTC.